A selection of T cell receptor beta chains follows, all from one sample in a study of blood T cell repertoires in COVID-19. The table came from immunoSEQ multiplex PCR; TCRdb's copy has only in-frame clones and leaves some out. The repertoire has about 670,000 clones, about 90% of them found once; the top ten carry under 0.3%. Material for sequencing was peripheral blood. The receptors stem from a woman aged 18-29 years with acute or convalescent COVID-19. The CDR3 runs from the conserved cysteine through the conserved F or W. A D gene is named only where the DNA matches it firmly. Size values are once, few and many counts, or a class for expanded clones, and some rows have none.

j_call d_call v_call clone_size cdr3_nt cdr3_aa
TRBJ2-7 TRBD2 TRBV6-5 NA TGTGCCAGCAGTTACTCCCGGGGGGTCGCCTACGAGCAGTACTTC CASSYSRGVAYEQYF
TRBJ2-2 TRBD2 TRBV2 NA TGTGCCAGCATTCTAGCGGGGGGTCCCGGGGAGCTGTTTTTT CASILAGGPGELFF
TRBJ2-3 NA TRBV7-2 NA TGTGCCAGCAGCTATGCCCCTCTAAATCCAGATACGCAGTATTTT CASSYAPLNPDTQYF
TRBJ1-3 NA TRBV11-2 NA TGTGCCAGCAGCTTTGGACAGCGCCCCTCTGGAAACACCATATATTTT CASSFGQRPSGNTIYF
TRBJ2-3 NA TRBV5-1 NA TGCGCCAGCAGCTTGAGCGGCGCAGATACGCAGTATTTT CASSLSGADTQYF
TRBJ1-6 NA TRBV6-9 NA TGTGCCAGCAGTTATGGAAGGACAGTTAATTCACCCCTCCACTTT CASSYGRTVNSPLHF
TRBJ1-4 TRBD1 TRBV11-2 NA TGTGCCAGCAGCTTCGATGGGACAGGGAGTTTGGGACGAAATGAAAAACTGTTTTTT CASSFDGTGSLGRNEKLFF
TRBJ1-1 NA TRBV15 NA TGTGCCACCAGCAGAGGAGGGGTGGGGGTAGCGGCTGAAGCTTTCTTT CATSRGGVGVAAEAFF
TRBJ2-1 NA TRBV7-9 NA TGTGCCAGCAGCTTTTCTTTATACAATGAGCAGTTCTTC CASSFSLYNEQFF
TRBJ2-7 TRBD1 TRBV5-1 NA TGCGCCAGCAGCTTGGGTTATAGGGCAGGGGGCGGCTACGAGCAGTACTTC CASSLGYRAGGGYEQYF
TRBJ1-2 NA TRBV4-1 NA TGCGCCAGCAGCCAAGGCCCCCCGACTGACAGGAACTCTAACTATGGCTACACCTTC CASSQGPPTDRNSNYGYTF
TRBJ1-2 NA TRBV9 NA TGTGCCAGCAGCGTAGATCCGGGGGGAATCTATGGCTACACCTTC CASSVDPGGIYGYTF
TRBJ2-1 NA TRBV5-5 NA TGTGCCAGCAGCTTGACTTCATCTAGCTTAGGCAGCCGGCGGGCCCCAGAGCAGTTCTTC CASSLTSSSLGSRRAPEQFF
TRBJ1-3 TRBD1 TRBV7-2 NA TGTGCCAGCAGCTCGCAATTGGACAGGGGAAACACCATATATTTT CASSSQLDRGNTIYF
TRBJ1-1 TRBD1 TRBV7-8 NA TGTGCCAGCGGATTGACAGGGTATTCGACTGAAGCTTTCTTT CASGLTGYSTEAFF
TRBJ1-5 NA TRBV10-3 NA TGTGCCATCAGTTCGGACATCAATCAGCCCCAGCATTTT CAISSDINQPQHF
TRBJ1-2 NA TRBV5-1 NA TGCGCCAGCAGCCAGACCCGGTCGGGTCAGATCTATGGCTACACCTTC CASSQTRSGQIYGYTF
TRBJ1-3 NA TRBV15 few TGTGCCACCAGCAGAGATAGGCGGACAGATTCTGGAAACACCATATATTTT CATSRDRRTDSGNTIYF
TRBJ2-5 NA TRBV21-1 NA TGTGCCAGCAGACGAAGCGCGGGGGGTCAAGAGACCCAGTACTTC CASRRSAGGQETQYF
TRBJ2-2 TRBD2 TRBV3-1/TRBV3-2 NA TGTGCCAGCAGCCAAGAGACGGGACTAGCGGGGGAGCGAGGGCGGGAGCTGTTTTTT CASSQETGLAGERGRELFF
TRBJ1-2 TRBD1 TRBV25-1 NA TGTGCCAGCAGCGTCGACAGGGGAAGCTACACCTTC CASSVDRGSYTF
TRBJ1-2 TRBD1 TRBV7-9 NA TGTGCCAGCAGCTTAAATGGGGGACAGGGGTTAGCTAACTATGGCTACACCTTC CASSLNGGQGLANYGYTF
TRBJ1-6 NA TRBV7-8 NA TGTGCCAGCAGCTTAGCGAGGGATTCACCCCTCCACTTT CASSLARDSPLHF
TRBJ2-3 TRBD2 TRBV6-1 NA TGTGCCTCCGGGGGGACCACAGATACGCAGTATTTT CASGGTTDTQYF
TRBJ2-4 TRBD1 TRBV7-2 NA TGTGCCAGCAGCTATCCGACAGGGGGGGTAGACATTCAGTACTTC CASSYPTGGVDIQYF
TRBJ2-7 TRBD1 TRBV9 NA TGTGCCAGCAGCGTAGGGGGAGGATGGACAGGGGTTTTCTACGAGCAGTACTTC CASSVGGGWTGVFYEQYF
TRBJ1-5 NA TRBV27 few TGTGCCAGCAGTTTAAGTGGAGCGGGGCAGCCCCAGCATTTT CASSLSGAGQPQHF
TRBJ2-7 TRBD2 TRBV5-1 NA TGCGCCAGCAGCTCTGTGGCTAGCGGGGCCTACGAGCAGTACTTC CASSSVASGAYEQYF
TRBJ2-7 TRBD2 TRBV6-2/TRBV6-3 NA TGTGCCAGCAGTCTTACAGGCAGGGAGGGTCAGTACTTC CASSLTGREGQYF
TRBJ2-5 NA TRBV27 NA TGTGCCAGCATCAAAAGGTTGAGGACAGACCCTAGAGGGGCCCAGTACTTC CASIKRLRTDPRGAQYF
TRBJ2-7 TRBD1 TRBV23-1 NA TGCGCCAGCAGGCTCAATTACTGGGACAGGGTTCAATTCCAATACGAGCAGTACTTC CASRLNYWDRVQFQYEQYF
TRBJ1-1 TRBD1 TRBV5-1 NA TGCGCCAGCAGCCCTACAGGGGTGGCTGAAGCTTTCTTT CASSPTGVAEAFF
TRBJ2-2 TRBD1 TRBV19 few TGTGCCAGTAGGACCGGGACAGCGGACACCGGGGAGCTGTTTTTT CASRTGTADTGELFF
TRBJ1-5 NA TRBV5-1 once TGCGCCAGCAGTCGGGAAGGTGGCAATCAGCCCCAGCATTTT CASSREGGNQPQHF
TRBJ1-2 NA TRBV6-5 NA TGTGCCAGCAGTTACGCCTCGGGGGGCTCTGGCTACACCTTC CASSYASGGSGYTF
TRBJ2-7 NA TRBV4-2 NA TGTGCCAGCAGCCAAGGGGACACCCACGAGCAGTACTTC CASSQGDTHEQYF
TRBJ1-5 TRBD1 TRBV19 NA TGTGCCAGTAGTATTGGGGGACAGACGGGAAGGGGTCAGCCCCAGCATTTT CASSIGGQTGRGQPQHF
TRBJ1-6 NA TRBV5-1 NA TGCGCCAGCAGCTTGGCCGTGGCAGTAAATTCACCCCTCCACTTT CASSLAVAVNSPLHF
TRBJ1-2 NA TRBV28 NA TGTGCCAGCAGTTTAGGGCAGTTCTATGGCTACACCTTC CASSLGQFYGYTF
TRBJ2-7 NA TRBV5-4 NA TGTGCCAGCAGCTTGGGTGGAGCACGGGGCGAGCAGTACTTC CASSLGGARGEQYF
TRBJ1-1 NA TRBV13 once TGTGCCAGCAGCTTAGTAGGTAGGGGATTCACTGAAGCTTTCTTT CASSLVGRGFTEAFF
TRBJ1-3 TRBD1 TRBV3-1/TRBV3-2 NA TGTGCCAGCAGCCAAGCTTACAGGGGTGGAAACACCATATATTTT CASSQAYRGGNTIYF
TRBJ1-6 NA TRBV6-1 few TGTGCCAGCAGTGAAGTCAGGGAGGCTTCACCCCTCCACTTT CASSEVREASPLHF
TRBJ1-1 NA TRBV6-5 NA TGTGCCAGCAGCTCCAGGGGAAACACTGAAGCTTTCTTT CASSSRGNTEAFF
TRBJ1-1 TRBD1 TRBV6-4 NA TGTGCCAGCAGCTTAGACAGGGCCGGGAACACTGAAGCTTTCTTT CASSLDRAGNTEAFF
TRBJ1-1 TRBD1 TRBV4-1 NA TGCGCCAGCAGCCGGACAGGGGGTCTTGAAGCTTTCTTT CASSRTGGLEAFF
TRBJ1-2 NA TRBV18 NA TGTGCCAGCTCCGACCGGGACATCAACTATGGCTACACCTTC CASSDRDINYGYTF
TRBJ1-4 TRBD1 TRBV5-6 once TGTGCCAGCAGCTTGGCCGTGAGGGGGCCTAATGAAAAACTGTTTTTT CASSLAVRGPNEKLFF
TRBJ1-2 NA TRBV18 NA TGTGCCAGCTCACCACTTCCCGTCTATGGCTACACCTTC CASSPLPVYGYTF
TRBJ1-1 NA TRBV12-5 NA TGTGCTAGTGGTTTGGTACGCAGGCACACTGAAGCTTTCTTT CASGLVRRHTEAFF
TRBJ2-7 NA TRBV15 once TGTGCCACCAGCAGCAGGGGAGCCCTGGCGATGCAGTACTTC CATSSRGALAMQYF
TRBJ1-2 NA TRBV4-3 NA TGCGCCAGCAGCCCCCAAAGCGAGGGATTGATTGGCTACACCTTC CASSPQSEGLIGYTF
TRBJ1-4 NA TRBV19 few TGTGCCAGTAGTGTACGCCAGACTAATGAAAAACTGTTTTTT CASSVRQTNEKLFF